This is a list of T cell receptor beta chains from one sample in a study of blood T cell repertoires in COVID-19. The data were produced by immunoSEQ multiplex PCR, yet TCRdb's version contains in-frame clones alone and is incomplete. The repertoire holds roughly 70,000 clones, with roughly four fifths as singletons. Sequenced input: peripheral blood. These receptors all stem from a man aged 55 to 70 with COVID-19, enrolled during active disease. Each CDR3 is given with its conserved first and last residue. Each record gives: CDR3 protein, CDR3 DNA, J gene, V gene, D gene, clone size. A D gene is named only where the DNA matches it firmly. Clone size appears in some rows only: once, few, many, or a class for an expanded clone.

CASSLESPVEQFF	TGTGCCAGCAGTTTGGAGAGTCCGGTAGAGCAGTTCTTC	TRBJ2-1	TRBV12-3/TRBV12-4	-	-
CASSRDTNTGELFF	TGCGCCAGCAGCCGGGACACGAACACCGGGGAGCTGTTTTTT	TRBJ2-2	TRBV5-1	-	once
CASSLGQQGNEQFF	TGCGCCAGCAGCTTAGGACAACAGGGAAATGAGCAGTTCTTC	TRBJ2-1	TRBV5-1	-	-
CASSPMGTLDIQYF	TGTGCCAGCTCACCAATGGGCACTTTGGACATTCAGTACTTC	TRBJ2-4	TRBV18	-	-
CASSQGQGNTEAFF	TGCGCCAGCAGCCAGGGTCAGGGAAACACTGAAGCTTTCTTT	TRBJ1-1	TRBV4-1	-	-
CASREGVNTEAFF	TGCGCCAGCAGAGAGGGGGTGAACACTGAAGCTTTCTTT	TRBJ1-1	TRBV5-1	-	-
CASSSQGGHTEAFF	TGCGCCAGCAGCAGCCAGGGGGGTCACACTGAAGCTTTCTTT	TRBJ1-1	TRBV5-1	TRBD1	few
CASSLAAGGGVADTQYF	TGTGCCAGCAGCTTAGCCGCGGGAGGAGGGGTGGCAGATACGCAGTATTTT	TRBJ2-3	TRBV11-3	TRBD2	-
CSVEGSGSVGTDTQYF	TGCAGCGTTGAAGGTAGCGGGAGTGTGGGCACAGATACGCAGTATTTT	TRBJ2-3	TRBV29-1	TRBD2	-
CASRHGLAGGIHNEQFF	TGCGCCAGCAGGCACGGACTAGCGGGAGGGATTCACAATGAGCAGTTCTTC	TRBJ2-1	TRBV5-1	TRBD2	-
CASSQYLPPSGNHEQFF	TGTGCCAGCAGCCAATATCTGCCTCCTAGCGGGAATCATGAGCAGTTCTTC	TRBJ2-1	TRBV3-1/TRBV3-2	TRBD2	-
CASRSQGGHVGYTF	TGTGCCAGCAGGTCTCAGGGAGGGCATGTTGGCTACACCTTC	TRBJ1-2	TRBV6-5	-	few
CAISELALNRGTEAFF	TGTGCCATCAGTGAATTGGCCTTAAATCGAGGAACTGAAGCTTTCTTT	TRBJ1-1	TRBV10-3	-	-
CAWGAGTSVSRDTQYF	TGTGCCTGGGGAGCCGGGACTAGCGTGTCCAGAGATACGCAGTATTTT	TRBJ2-3	TRBV30	TRBD2	-
CASSLLGAGYEQYF	TGTGCCAGCAGTTTATTGGGGGCAGGCTACGAGCAGTACTTC	TRBJ2-7	TRBV28	-	-
CASSLDQGDTQYF	TGTGCCAGCAGCTTAGATCAGGGGGATACGCAGTATTTT	TRBJ2-3	TRBV11-2	-	-
CASSLTGVQETQYF	TGCGCCAGCAGCTTGACCGGGGTACAAGAGACCCAGTACTTC	TRBJ2-5	TRBV5-1	-	few
CASSPTGSGNEQFF	TGTGCCAGCAGCCCAACGGGTAGCGGGAATGAGCAGTTCTTC	TRBJ2-1	TRBV7-9	TRBD2	-
CASSMRGQGRVNSPLHF	TGTGCCAGTAGTATGAGGGGACAGGGGCGCGTTAATTCACCCCTCCACTTT	TRBJ1-6	TRBV19	TRBD1	-
CASNRDRETQYF	TGTGCCAGCAACCGAGATCGGGAGACCCAGTACTTC	TRBJ2-5	TRBV7-2	-	-
CASSFRGEPNTGELFF	TGCGCCAGCAGCTTTAGAGGCGAGCCGAACACCGGGGAGCTGTTTTTT	TRBJ2-2	TRBV5-1	-	few
CAISTLPGSPGTEAFF	TGTGCCATCAGCACTCTTCCAGGGTCTCCCGGCACTGAAGCTTTCTTT	TRBJ1-1	TRBV10-3	-	-
CASSYRGNEQFF	TGTGCCAGCAGTTACCGGGGCAATGAGCAGTTCTTC	TRBJ2-1	TRBV6-5	-	once
CSAEALPTDTQYF	TGCAGCGCCGAAGCCCTTCCCACAGATACGCAGTATTTT	TRBJ2-3	TRBV29-1	-	-
CASSLGGRDRGVFF	TGTGCCAGCAGCTTGGGGGGCCGGGACAGGGGCGTTTTCTTT	TRBJ1-1	TRBV5-5	TRBD1	-
CASSSSTGGLRKLFF	TGTGCCAGCAGCAGCTCGACAGGGGGTCTCCGAAAACTGTTTTTT	TRBJ1-4	TRBV7-9	TRBD1	-
CASSFGQSDTQYF	TGCGCCAGCAGCTTTGGACAGTCAGATACGCAGTATTTT	TRBJ2-3	TRBV5-1	-	-
CASSVAGLNSPLHF	TGCGCCAGCAGTGTAGCAGGGCTCAATTCACCCCTCCACTTT	TRBJ1-6	TRBV10-2	-	-
CASSLTGGPPSYEQYF	TGCGCCAGCAGCTTAACAGGGGGACCTCCATCCTACGAGCAGTACTTC	TRBJ2-7	TRBV5-1	TRBD1	-
CASSFGGGSYNEQFF	TGCGCCAGCAGCTTCGGCGGGGGGTCATACAATGAGCAGTTCTTC	TRBJ2-1	TRBV5-1	TRBD2	few
CASSSIGSPLHF	TGTGCCAGCAGTTCTATTGGTTCACCCCTCCACTTT	TRBJ1-6	TRBV28	-	-
CASGPAQTRYGDGTEAFF	TGTGCTAGTGGTCCCGCCCAGACACGCTACGGGGATGGGACTGAAGCTTTCTTT	TRBJ1-1	TRBV12-5	-	-
CAWDRVSGANVLTF	TGTGCCTGGGACAGGGTATCTGGGGCCAACGTCCTGACTTTC	TRBJ2-6	TRBV30	TRBD1	-
CASSSLKNNQYF	TGTGCCAGCAGTTCCCTTAAAAACAATCAGTACTTC	TRBJ2-4	TRBV6-6	-	-
CASSFSNEKLFF	TGTGCCAGCAGCTTCAGTAATGAAAAACTGTTTTTT	TRBJ1-4	TRBV7-9	-	-
CASSEYRLANYGYTF	TGTGCCAGCAGTGAGTACAGGCTCGCTAACTATGGCTACACCTTC	TRBJ1-2	TRBV2	-	-
CASSESGRGIFGEKLFF	TGTGCCAGCAGTGAATCGGGCAGGGGGATTTTTGGTGAAAAACTGTTTTTT	TRBJ1-4	TRBV25-1	TRBD1	-
CASSAPAGDGYTF	TGTGCCAGTAGTGCCCCCGCGGGGGACGGCTACACCTTC	TRBJ1-2	TRBV19	-	-
CASSWRTGHNTGELFF	TGTGCCAGCAGCTGGAGGACAGGACATAACACCGGGGAGCTGTTTTTT	TRBJ2-2	TRBV13	TRBD1	-
CSASGGGETQYF	TGCAGCGCTAGCGGAGGAGGGGAGACCCAGTACTTC	TRBJ2-5	TRBV29-1	TRBD2	-
CASSPQGALGYTF	TGTGCCAGCAGCCCACAGGGGGCATTGGGCTACACCTTC	TRBJ1-2	TRBV25-1	TRBD1	-
CASSLDRWAANEKLFF	TGTGCCAGCAGCTTAGACCGGTGGGCCGCCAATGAAAAACTGTTTTTT	TRBJ1-4	TRBV11-1	-	-
CASSLWEDTEAFF	TGTGCCAGCAGCTTATGGGAGGACACTGAAGCTTTCTTT	TRBJ1-1	TRBV7-9	-	-
CATARGQETQYF	TGTGCCACCGCTCGGGGGCAAGAGACCCAGTACTTC	TRBJ2-5	TRBV5-4	-	few
CASSQDPGAQRNTIYF	TGTGCCAGCAGCCAAGATCCAGGGGCCCAACGAAACACCATATATTTT	TRBJ1-3	TRBV4-2	-	-
CASSPAGGGQNIQYF	TGTGCCAGCAGCCCCGCGGGGGGTGGACAAAACATTCAGTACTTC	TRBJ2-4	TRBV28	TRBD2	-
CASGGQATLHF	TGTGCCAGCGGGGGACAGGCCACCCTCCACTTT	TRBJ1-6	TRBV28	TRBD1	-
CASSFGREEVHF	TGTGCCAGCAGTTTCGGCAGGGAAGAGGTCCACTTT	TRBJ1-6	TRBV12-3/TRBV12-4	-	-
CASSSLNRGDEQFF	TGTGCCAGCAGCTCCCTCAACAGGGGCGATGAGCAGTTCTTC	TRBJ2-1	TRBV7-3	TRBD1	-
CASSGDYNEKLFF	TGCGCCAGCAGCGGAGATTATAATGAAAAACTGTTTTTT	TRBJ1-4	TRBV5-1	-	few